A single sample is the source of the 9 T cell receptor beta chains below, sequenced in a study of control samples from healthy donors and cancer patients. Some clones are missing from TCRdb's copy, which holds only in-frame ones; the method was immunoSEQ multiplex PCR. The repertoire holds approximately 120,000 clones, with approximately 90% as singletons. The sequenced material came from blood. These TCRs come from a human donor in good health. The donor label of this sample is uncertain.

The CDR3 coding sequence is TGTGCCAGCAGCTTAATTAGCGGGAGTAGGGATACGCAGTATTTT. This sequence encodes CASSLISGSRDTQYF. The rearrangement uses TRBV11-2 and TRBJ2-3, with 9 positions matching TRBD2. The V and J ends lost 2 bases and 6 bases, in that order; junction bases with no gene match: 6. CDR1 is SGHAT and CDR2 is FQNNGV in the germline V gene. This CDR3 is built from 15 residues.

The genes are TRBV2 and TRBJ2-2; D unresolved. The CDR3 is 13 residues long. With 7 bases removed from V and 4 bases from J, the gap between germline ends came to 10 bases. Germline V gives CDR1 SNHLY, CDR2 FYNNEI. DNA of the CDR3: TGTGCCAGCACCTCCGACACCACCGGGGAGCTGTTTTTT. Its protein product is CASTSDTTGELFF.

The rearrangement joins TRBV30 to TRBJ1-1, with D unclear. This CDR3 comprises 17 residues. V lost 2 bases and J 4 bases, leaving 23 bases between the germline ends. CDR1 and CDR2 (germline): GTSNPN, SVGIG (reference sequence). The CDR3: CAWSYSLGTKVGTEAFF. CDR3 nucleotides: TGTGCCTGGAGTTATAGTCTGGGCACCAAAGTTGGCACTGAAGCTTTCTTT.

This chain uses TRBV5-1 with TRBJ2-1, with 13 positions matching TRBD2. The CDR3 sequence is 16 residues long. CDR1 is SGHRS and CDR2 is YFSETQ in the germline V gene. The ends lost 3 bases at V and 9 bases at J; junction bases unmatched: 9. The CDR3 DNA follows: TGCGCCAGCAGCTATATAATGACTAGCGGGGGGACTGAGCAGTTCTTC. Translation: CASSYIMTSGGTEQFF.

This clone occurred a few times. The gene calls are TRBV12-3 or TRBV12-4 and TRBJ2-3, with D unresolved. There are 13 residues in the CDR3. V was shortened by 3 bases and J by 5 bases, with 9 bases between the two germline ends. CDR3 DNA sequence: TGTGCCAGCAGTTTCGCCGACCGAGATACGCAGTATTTT. Translated: CASSFADRDTQYF.

The rearrangement joins TRBV5-1 to TRBJ1-1; no clear D. CDR1 SGHRS and CDR2 YFSETQ come from the germline V gene. CDR3 length: 16 amino acids. The germline V and J ends were trimmed by 0 bases and 4 bases, with 16 bases remaining between them. The CDR3 protein is CASSLEADTRSTEAFF. The CDR3 DNA follows: TGCGCCAGCAGCTTGGAAGCCGACACCAGATCCACTGAAGCTTTCTTT.

This chain connects TRBV30 to TRBJ1-1; TRBD1 might be the D (6 bases). CDR1 is GTSNPN, CDR2 SVGIG, per germline (reference sequence). This CDR3 contains 12 residues. The V end was cut by 3 bases, the J end by 11 bases, with 16 bases between. CDR3 DNA sequence: TGTGCCTGGAGAACAGGGCGACGGGAGGCTTTCTTT. Protein sequence: CAWRTGRREAFF.

V is TRBV28 and J is TRBJ1-5; 8 bases are shared with TRBD1. V trimming: 0 bases; J trimming: 0 bases; junction bases outside the gene matches: 7. Germline CDR1 and CDR2: MDHEN and SYDVKM. The CDR3 is 18 amino acids. Here the CDR3 reads CASSLWTGVGHSNQPQHF. The DNA for the CDR3 is TGTGCCAGCAGTTTATGGACAGGGGTAGGCCATAGCAATCAGCCCCAGCATTTT.

The gene calls are TRBV6-6 and TRBJ1-1; a weak D match, TRBD1 (5 bases). CDR1 and CDR2 (germline): MNHNY, SVGAGI (reference sequence). CDR3 size: 13 residues. V gave up 6 bases and J gave up 0 bases, with 8 bases separating them. The CDR3 protein is CASRGTMNTEAFF. The CDR3 DNA reads as TGTGCCAGCAGGGGGACCATGAACACTGAAGCTTTCTTT.